This TCR beta chain was obtained from a study of T-cell reconstitution after alpha-beta-depleted transplantation in children. Preparation of the TCRbeta library was carried out with unique molecular identifiers. MiXCR, applied by TCRdb to the PCR reads, yields one record per CDR3 protein. The sample has 100,000 to 120,000 distinct CDR3 sequences; 10% are singletons. There are many counts of this clonotype. Sequencing was performed on PBMCs from the stem cell graft donor, taken from the stem cell graft. The origin of this receptor is a human donor who donated a stem cell graft to a child with acute lymphoblastic leukemia.

CDR3 in amino acids: CASNLPGTGVPSTDTQYF. CDR3 coding DNA: TGTGCCAGCAACCTCCCCGGGACAGGAGTACCTAGCACAGATACGCAGTATTTT. J is TRBJ2-3 and V is TRBV5-4; TRBD1 matches at 8 bases. Trimming took 6 bases from V and 0 from J; bases not matched to a gene: 15. The CDR3 is 18 residues long. Germline CDR1 reads SGHNT; CDR2 reads YYREEE (reference sequence).